The text below deals with one TCR beta chain. Antigen specificity is unknown. This sample was taken from a study of OX40 agonist ivuxolimab in advanced cancers. Study-wide background: People who had prior anti-PD-1, anti-PD-L1 or anti-CTLA-4 therapy could take part, and roughly 40% had some.

Trimming cost V 4 bases and J 4 bases, with 9 bases left between them. Germline CDR1 reads SGHDN; CDR2 reads FVKESK. This CDR3 is built from 13 residues. Using immunoSEQ multiplex PCR, the repertoire was profiled, and TCRdb retains in-frame clones only, with some absent. Found here are around 59,000 clones, roughly nine tenths of them singletons; the top ten hold 10% to 15%. Findings of the study overall: At 0.1 to 3.0 mg/kg and by week 6, CD4+ and CD8+ T cells in the blood had expanded clonally.

The J gene is TRBJ2-3, the V gene TRBV14, with D possibly TRBD2 on 5 matching bases. The sequence came from an adult with an advanced solid tumor such as melanoma, head and neck, liver or kidney cancer. The sample in question was CD4+ or CD8+ T cells sorted from blood, obtained in a trial of the OX40 agonist ivuxolimab. CDR3 amino acids: CASSRTRSDTQYF. The CDR3 DNA sequence: TGTGCCAGCAGCCGCACTAGATCAGATACGCAGTATTTT.